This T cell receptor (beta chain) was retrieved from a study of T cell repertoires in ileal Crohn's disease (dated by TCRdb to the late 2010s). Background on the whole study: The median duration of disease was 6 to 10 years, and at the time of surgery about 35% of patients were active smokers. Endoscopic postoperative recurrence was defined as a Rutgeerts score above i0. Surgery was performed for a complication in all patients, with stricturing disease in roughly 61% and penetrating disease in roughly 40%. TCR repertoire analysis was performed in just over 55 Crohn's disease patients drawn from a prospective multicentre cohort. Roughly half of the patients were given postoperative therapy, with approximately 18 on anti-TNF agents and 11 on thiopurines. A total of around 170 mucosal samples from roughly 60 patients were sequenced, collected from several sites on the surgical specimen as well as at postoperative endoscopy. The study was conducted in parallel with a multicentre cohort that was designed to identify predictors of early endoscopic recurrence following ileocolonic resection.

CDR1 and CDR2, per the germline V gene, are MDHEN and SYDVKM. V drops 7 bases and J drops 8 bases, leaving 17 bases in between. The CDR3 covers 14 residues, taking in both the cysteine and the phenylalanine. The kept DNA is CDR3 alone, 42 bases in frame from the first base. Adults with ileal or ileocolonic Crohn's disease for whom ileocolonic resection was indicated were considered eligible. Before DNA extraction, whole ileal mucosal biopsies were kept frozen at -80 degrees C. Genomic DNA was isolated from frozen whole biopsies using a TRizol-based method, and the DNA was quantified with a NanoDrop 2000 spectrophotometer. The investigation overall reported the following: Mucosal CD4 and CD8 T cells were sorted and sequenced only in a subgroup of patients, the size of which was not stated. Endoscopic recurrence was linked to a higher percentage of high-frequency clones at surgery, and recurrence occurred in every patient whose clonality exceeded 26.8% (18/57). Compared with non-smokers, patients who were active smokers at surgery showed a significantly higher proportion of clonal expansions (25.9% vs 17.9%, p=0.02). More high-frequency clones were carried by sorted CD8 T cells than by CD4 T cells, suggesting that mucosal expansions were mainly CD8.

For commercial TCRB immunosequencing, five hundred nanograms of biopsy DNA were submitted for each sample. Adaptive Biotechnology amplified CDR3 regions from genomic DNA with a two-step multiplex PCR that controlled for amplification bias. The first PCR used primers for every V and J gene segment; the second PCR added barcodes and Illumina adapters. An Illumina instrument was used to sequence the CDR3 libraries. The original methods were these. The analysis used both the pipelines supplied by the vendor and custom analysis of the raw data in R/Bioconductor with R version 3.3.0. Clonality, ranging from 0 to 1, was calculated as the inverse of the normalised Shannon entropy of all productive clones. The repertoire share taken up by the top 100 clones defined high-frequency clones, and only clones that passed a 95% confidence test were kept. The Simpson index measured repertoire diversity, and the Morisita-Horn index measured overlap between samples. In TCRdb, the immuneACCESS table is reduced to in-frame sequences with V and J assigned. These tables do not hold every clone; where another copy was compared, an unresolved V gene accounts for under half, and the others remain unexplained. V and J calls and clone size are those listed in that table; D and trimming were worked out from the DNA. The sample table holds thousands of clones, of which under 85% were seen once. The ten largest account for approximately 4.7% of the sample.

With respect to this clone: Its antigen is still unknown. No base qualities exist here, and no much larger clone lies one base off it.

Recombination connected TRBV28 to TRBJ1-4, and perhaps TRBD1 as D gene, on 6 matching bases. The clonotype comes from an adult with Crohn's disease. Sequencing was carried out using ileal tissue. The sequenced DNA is TGTGCCAGCATCCGATCAGGGGCAGAGGAAAAACTGTTTTTT. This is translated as CASIRSGAEEKLFF.